The next 9 T cell receptor beta chains were all read from a single sample in a study of T cell repertoires in cytomegalovirus infection. One entry per CDR3 protein results from TCRdb running MiXCR on the reads. The sample records some 250,000 distinct CDR3 sequences, approximately 10% being singletons. Specimen: PBMCs. The receptors originated from a human donor in good health (CMV status not recorded). Some clones in this sample may be carry-over from other donors' samples.

This clonotype has a count of ten or more. This chain joins TRBV7-8 and TRBJ1-1; D gene ambiguous. V lost 3 bases to trimming and J lost 4 bases, with 15 bases between them. CDR1 is SGHVS, CDR2 FQNEAQ, per germline. The length of the CDR3 is 15 residues. CDR3 bases: TGTGCCAGCAGCTTGACCCGGTTGGACGGCACTGAAGCTTTCTTT. It translates to CASSLTRLDGTEAFF.

This clonotype was counted between two and nine times. The chain couples TRBV30 to TRBJ2-7; D gene uncertain. Looked up from germline, CDR1 is GTSNPN and CDR2 is SVGIG (reference sequence). This CDR3 spans 11 amino acids. The V end lost 5 bases, the J end lost 2 bases, and 7 bases lay between the germline ends. The CDR3 here is CAWGFAYEQYF. In nucleotides, the CDR3 is TGTGCCTGGGGTTTCGCCTACGAGCAGTACTTC.

This clonotype was seen repeatedly, ten times or more. The chain links TRBV7-2 to TRBJ1-5, with D maybe TRBD1 (6 bases). V was trimmed by 1 base and J by 4 bases, leaving 20 bases between them. This CDR3 is 18 amino acids long. Germline lookup yields CDR1 SGHTA and CDR2 FQGNSA. The CDR3 loop is CASSLGGIVEGGNQPQHF. CDR3 coding DNA: TGTGCCAGCAGCTTAGGGGGAATCGTCGAGGGGGGAAATCAGCCCCAGCATTTT.

The chain couples TRBV5-1 to TRBJ2-5; 10 bases agree with TRBD2. The CDR3 totals 15 residues. Losses at the gene ends were 2 bases for V and 5 bases for J; bases not matched to a gene: 6. From germline, CDR1 is SGHRS and CDR2 YFSETQ. This CDR3 is CASSFAGLAKETQYF. CDR3 coding DNA: TGCGCCAGCAGCTTCGCGGGACTAGCGAAGGAGACCCAGTACTTC. Supplemented by reference TRBV5-1 and TRBJ2-5, the full variable domain reads KAGVTQTPRYLIKTRGQQVTLSCSPISGHRSVSWYQQTPGQGLQFLFEYFSETQRNKGNFPGRFSGRQFSNSRSEMNVSTLELGDSALYLCASSFAGLAKETQYFGPGTRLLVL.

This clonotype appeared many times. Here the CDR3 reads CASSLKLAEAFF. The CDR3 DNA sequence: TGTGCCAGCAGCCTGAAGTTAGCCGAAGCTTTCTTT. V and J are TRBV7-2 and TRBJ1-1; D ambiguous. Per germline, CDR1 SGHTA and CDR2 FQGNSA. The CDR3 sequence is 12 residues long. Trimming left V 5 bases short and J 8 bases short, with 12 bases between.

This clonotype was detected a few times. V and J are TRBV6-5 and TRBJ2-1, with 11 bases that match TRBD2. Looked up from germline, CDR1 is MNHEY and CDR2 is SVGAGI. V dropped 5 bases and J dropped 12; count of bases not matched to a gene: 9. The CDR3 extends over 14 amino acids. DNA for the CDR3: TGTGCCAGCAGTCCCGGGACTAGCGGATTTGGGCAGTTCTTC. Its translation: CASSPGTSGFGQFF.

This clonotype was seen many times. V gene TRBV7-2 combines with J gene TRBJ1-2; TRBD1 agrees at 7 bases. The trim removed 1 base at V and 8 bases at J, leaving 13 bases unmatched. The CDR3 length is 16 residues. Germline V gene sequence: CDR1 SGHTA, CDR2 FQGNSA. This CDR3 is CASSLVVTGNTYGYTF. The CDR3 DNA sequence: TGTGCCAGCAGCTTAGTTGTGACAGGGAACACCTACGGCTACACCTTC.

This clonotype occurred a few times. The chain couples TRBV7-2 to TRBJ2-7; possibly TRBD1 or TRBD2 for D (5 bases each). The CDR3 sequence is 14 residues long. CDR1 is SGHTA, CDR2 FQGNSA, per germline. With 5 bases removed from V and 2 bases from J, the gap between germline ends came to 13 bases. CDR3 coding DNA: TGTGCCAGCAGCATCCGGGACGGCACCTACGAGCAGTACTTC. Amino acid sequence: CASSIRDGTYEQYF.

This chain uses TRBV10-3 with TRBJ2-5; 9 nucleotides align to TRBD1. This CDR3 comprises 13 residues. Germline CDR1 ENHRY, CDR2 SYGVKD. V shed 6 bases, J shed 2 bases, and the junction held 1 base outside the gene matches. The DNA for the CDR3 is TGTGCCATCAGCGGACAGGGGCAAGAGACCCAGTACTTC. Protein sequence: CAISGQGQETQYF.